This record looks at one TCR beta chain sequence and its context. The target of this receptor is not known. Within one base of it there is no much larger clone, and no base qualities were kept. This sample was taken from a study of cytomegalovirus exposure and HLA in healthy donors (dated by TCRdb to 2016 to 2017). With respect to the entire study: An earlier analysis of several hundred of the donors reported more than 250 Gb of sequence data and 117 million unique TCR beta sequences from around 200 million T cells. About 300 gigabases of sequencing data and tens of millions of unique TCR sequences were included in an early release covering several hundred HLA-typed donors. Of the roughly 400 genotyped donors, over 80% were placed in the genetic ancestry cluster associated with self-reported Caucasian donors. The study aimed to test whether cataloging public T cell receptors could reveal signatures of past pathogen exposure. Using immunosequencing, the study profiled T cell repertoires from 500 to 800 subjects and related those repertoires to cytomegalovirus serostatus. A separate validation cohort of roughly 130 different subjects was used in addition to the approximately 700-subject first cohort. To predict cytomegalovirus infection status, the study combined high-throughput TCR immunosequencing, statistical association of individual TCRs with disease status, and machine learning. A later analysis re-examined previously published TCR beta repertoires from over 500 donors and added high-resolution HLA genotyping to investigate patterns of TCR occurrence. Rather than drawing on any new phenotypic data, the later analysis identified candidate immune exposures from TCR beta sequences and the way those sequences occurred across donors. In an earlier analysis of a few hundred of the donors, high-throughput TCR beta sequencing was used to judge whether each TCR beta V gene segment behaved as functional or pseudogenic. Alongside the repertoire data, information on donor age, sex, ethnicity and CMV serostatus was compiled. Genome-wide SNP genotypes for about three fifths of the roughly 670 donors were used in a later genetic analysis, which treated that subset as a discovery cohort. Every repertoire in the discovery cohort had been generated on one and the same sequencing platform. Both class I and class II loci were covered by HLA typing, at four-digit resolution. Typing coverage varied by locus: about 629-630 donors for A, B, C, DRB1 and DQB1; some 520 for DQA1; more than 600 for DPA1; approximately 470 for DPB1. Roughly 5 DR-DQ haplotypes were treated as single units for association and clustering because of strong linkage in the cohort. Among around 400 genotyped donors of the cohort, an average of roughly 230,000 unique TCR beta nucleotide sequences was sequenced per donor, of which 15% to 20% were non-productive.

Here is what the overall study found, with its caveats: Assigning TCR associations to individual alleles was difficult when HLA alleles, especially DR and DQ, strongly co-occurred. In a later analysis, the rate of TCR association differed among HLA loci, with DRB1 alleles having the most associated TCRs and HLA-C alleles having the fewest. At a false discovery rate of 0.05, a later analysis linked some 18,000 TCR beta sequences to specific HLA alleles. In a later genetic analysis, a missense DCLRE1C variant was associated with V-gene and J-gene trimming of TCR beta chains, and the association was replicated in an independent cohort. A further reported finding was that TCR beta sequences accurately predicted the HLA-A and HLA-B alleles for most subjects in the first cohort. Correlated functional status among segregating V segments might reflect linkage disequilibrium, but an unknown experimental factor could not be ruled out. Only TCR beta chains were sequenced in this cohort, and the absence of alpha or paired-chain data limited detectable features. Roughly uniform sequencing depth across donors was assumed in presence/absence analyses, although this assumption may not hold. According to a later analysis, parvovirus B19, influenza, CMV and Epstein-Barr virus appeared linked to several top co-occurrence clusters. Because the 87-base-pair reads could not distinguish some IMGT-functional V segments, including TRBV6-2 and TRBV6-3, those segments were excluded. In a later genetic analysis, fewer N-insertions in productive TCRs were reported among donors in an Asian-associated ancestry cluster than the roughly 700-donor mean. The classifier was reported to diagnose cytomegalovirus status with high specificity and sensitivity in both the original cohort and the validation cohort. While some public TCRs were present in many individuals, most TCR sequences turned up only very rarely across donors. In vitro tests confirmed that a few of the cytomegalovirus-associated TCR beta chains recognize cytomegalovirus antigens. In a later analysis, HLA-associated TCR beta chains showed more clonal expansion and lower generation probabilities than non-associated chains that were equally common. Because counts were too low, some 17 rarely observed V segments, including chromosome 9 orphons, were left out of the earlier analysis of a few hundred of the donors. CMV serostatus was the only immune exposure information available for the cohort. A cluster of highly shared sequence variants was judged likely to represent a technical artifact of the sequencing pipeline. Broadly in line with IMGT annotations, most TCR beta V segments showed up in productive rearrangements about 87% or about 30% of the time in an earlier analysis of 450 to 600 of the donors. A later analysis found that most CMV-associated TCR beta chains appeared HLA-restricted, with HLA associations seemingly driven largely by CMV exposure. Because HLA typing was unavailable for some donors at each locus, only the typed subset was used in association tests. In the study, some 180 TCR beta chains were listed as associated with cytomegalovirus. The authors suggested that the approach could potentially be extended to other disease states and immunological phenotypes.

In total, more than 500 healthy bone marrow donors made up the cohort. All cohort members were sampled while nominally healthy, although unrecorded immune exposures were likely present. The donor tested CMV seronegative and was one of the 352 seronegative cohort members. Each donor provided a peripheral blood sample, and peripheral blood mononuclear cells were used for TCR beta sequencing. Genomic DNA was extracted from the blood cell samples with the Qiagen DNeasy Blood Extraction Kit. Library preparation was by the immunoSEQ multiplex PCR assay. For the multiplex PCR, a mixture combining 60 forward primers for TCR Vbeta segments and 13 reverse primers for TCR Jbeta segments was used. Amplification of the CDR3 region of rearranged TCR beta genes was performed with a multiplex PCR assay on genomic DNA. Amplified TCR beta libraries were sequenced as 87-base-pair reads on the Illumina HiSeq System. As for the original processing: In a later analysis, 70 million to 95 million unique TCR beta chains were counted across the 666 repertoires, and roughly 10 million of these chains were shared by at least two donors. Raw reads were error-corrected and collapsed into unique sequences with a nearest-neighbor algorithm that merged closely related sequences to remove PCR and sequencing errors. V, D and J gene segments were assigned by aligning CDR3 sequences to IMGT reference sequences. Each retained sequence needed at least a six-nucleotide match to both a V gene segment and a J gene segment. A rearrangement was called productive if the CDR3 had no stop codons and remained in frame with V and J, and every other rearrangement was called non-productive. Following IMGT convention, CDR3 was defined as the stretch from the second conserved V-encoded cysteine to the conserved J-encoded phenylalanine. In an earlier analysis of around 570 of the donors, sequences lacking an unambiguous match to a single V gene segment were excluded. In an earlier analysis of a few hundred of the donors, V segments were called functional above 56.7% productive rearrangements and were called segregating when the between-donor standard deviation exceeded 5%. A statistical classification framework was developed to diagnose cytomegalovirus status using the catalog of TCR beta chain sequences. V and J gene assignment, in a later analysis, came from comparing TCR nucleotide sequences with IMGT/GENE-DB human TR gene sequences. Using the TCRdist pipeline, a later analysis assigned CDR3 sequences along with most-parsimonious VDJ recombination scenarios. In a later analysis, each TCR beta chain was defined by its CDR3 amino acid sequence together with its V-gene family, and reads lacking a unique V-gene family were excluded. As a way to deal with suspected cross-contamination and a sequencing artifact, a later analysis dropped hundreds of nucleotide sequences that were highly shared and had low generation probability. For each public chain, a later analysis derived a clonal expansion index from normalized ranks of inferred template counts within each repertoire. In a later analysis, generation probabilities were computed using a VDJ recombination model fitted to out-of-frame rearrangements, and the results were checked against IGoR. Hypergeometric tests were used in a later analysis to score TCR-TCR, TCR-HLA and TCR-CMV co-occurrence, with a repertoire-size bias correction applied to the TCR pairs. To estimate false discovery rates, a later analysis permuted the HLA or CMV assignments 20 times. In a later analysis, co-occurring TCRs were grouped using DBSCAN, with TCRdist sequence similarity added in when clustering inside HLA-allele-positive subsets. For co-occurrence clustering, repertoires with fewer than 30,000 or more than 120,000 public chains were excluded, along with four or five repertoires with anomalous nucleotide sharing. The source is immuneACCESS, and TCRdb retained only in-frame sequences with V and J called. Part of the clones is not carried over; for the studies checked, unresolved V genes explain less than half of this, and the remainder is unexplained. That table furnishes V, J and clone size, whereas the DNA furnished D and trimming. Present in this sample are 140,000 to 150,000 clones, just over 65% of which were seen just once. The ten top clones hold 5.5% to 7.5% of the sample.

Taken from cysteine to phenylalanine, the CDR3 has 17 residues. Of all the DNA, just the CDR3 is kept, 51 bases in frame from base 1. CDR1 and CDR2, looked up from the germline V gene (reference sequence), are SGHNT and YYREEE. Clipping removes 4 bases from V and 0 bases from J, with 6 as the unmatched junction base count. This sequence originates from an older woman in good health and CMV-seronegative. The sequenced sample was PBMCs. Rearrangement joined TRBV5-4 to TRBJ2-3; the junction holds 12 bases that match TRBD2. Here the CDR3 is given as CASSTLAGGTSTDTQYF. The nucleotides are TGTGCCAGCAGCACACTAGCGGGAGGTACTAGCACAGATACGCAGTATTTT.